Shown below are 19 T cell receptor beta chains from a single sample sequenced in a study of T cell responses to AZD1222 COVID-19 vaccine. Some clones are missing from TCRdb's copy, which holds only in-frame ones; the method was immunoSEQ multiplex PCR. Here the sample spans around 140,000 clones, approximately 90% being singletons. Sample: peripheral blood, taken on day 0 of AZD1222 vaccination. All receptors derive from an adult in good health.

The chain links TRBV12-3 or TRBV12-4 to TRBJ1-1, with TRBD1 as a possible D gene (5 bases). Trimming pared 3 bases from V and 1 base from J, leaving 6 bases between. This CDR3 is built from 13 residues. The CDR3 sequence is CASSLTENTEAFF. For the CDR3, the DNA is TGTGCCAGCAGTTTGACAGAGAACACTGAAGCTTTCTTT.

The V call is TRBV6-1, the J call TRBJ2-7; D might be TRBD2 (5 bases). Germline CDR1 is MNHNS and CDR2 is SASEGT. V lost 3 bases, J lost 0 bases, and 9 bases lay in between. The CDR3 is made up of 14 amino acids. CDR3 loop: CASSEERYSYEQYF. DNA for the CDR3: TGTGCCAGCAGTGAGGAGCGGTACTCCTACGAGCAGTACTTC.

The chain employs TRBV25-1 and TRBJ1-3; 12 nucleotides line up with TRBD1. This CDR3 comprises 17 residues. V trimming: 4 bases; J trimming: 1 base; junction bases outside the gene matches: 5. Germline lookup yields CDR1 MGHDK and CDR2 SYGVNS. Here the CDR3 DNA reads TGTGCCAGCAGTGGGGGGACAGGGGGCAGATCTGGAAACACCATATATTTT. Residues: CASSGGTGGRSGNTIYF.

This chain joins TRBV7-2 and TRBJ1-1, with a weak D call TRBD1 (5 bases). The V and J ends lost 6 bases and 6 bases respectively, with 20 bases between them. Per germline, CDR1 SGHTA and CDR2 FQGNSA. The CDR3 runs to 15 residues. As DNA, the CDR3 is TGTGCCAGCAGTGCAGGCATGGGGAGGGGTCCTGAAGCTTTCTTT. It yields the protein CASSAGMGRGPEAFF. The full variable domain, its missing parts supplied by reference TRBV7-2 and TRBJ1-1, is GAGVSQSPSNKVTEKGKDVELRCDPISGHTALYWYRQSLGQGLEFLIYFQGNSAPDKSGLPSDRFSAERTGGSVSTLTIQRTQQEDSAVYLCASSAGMGRGPEAFFGQGTRLTVV.

The rearrangement joins TRBV6-5 to TRBJ1-1; D gene unclear. The CDR3 consists of 14 residues. The ends were cut back, 2 bases at V and 4 bases at J, with 11 bases in the middle. Germline-derived CDR1 and CDR2 are MNHEY and SVGAGI. In DNA, the CDR3 is TGTGCCAGCAGTTACGGTCGCGGACTCACTGAAGCTTTCTTT. It encodes CASSYGRGLTEAFF.

This clone was seen once. V usage is TRBV6-6 and J usage is TRBJ2-7; 9 nucleotides align to TRBD2. Trimming cost V 0 bases and J 4 bases; bases outside gene matches: 7. CDR1 and CDR2 (germline): MNHNY, SVGAGI (reference sequence). The CDR3 length is 16 residues. CDR3 amino acids: CASSYSVGGRAYEQYF. As DNA, the CDR3 is TGTGCCAGCAGTTACTCGGTGGGCGGGAGGGCGTACGAGCAGTACTTC.

The chain combines TRBV19 with TRBJ1-6, with D maybe TRBD1 (6 bases). The CDR3 covers 14 residues. V lost 6 bases to trimming and J lost 6 bases, with 12 bases between them. CDR1 and CDR2 from the germline V gene are LNHDA and SQIVND (reference sequence). The CDR3 loop reads CASRIGQPNSPLHF. The CDR3 nucleotides read TGTGCCAGTAGGATCGGACAGCCTAATTCACCCCTCCACTTT.

The sample holds one count of this clone. The chain has TRBV27 and TRBJ1-1, with 7 positions matching TRBD1. With 5 bases clipped from V and 7 bases from J, the junction kept 13 bases outside the gene matches. Germline-derived CDR1 and CDR2 are MNHEY and SMNVEV (reference sequence). The CDR3 runs to 15 residues. The CDR3 nucleotides are TGTGCCAGCAGTCCGCCACAGGGGAGAAGAAATGAAGCTTTCTTT. Translating gives CASSPPQGRRNEAFF.

The V and J genes are TRBV10-1 and TRBJ2-5, with 13 bases matching TRBD2. V was clipped by 5 bases and J by 0 bases; unmatched bases: 9. The CDR3 length is 18 residues. Looked up from germline, CDR1 is WNHNN and CDR2 is SYGVQD (reference sequence). The CDR3, as DNA: TGCGCCAGCAGTCCGACTAGCGGGGGGCCGATGTACCAAGAGACCCAGTACTTC. Translated, it gives CASSPTSGGPMYQETQYF.

The chain has TRBV6-5 and TRBJ1-5, with 10 bases matching TRBD1. The CDR3 runs 15 residues. The germline V gene encodes CDR1 MNHEY and CDR2 SVGAGI. Germline trimming cut 5 bases from V and 0 bases from J; bases unmatched to any gene: 1. As DNA, the CDR3 is TGTGCCAGCAGTCGGACAGGGGGTAGCAATCAGCCCCAGCATTTT. This sequence encodes CASSRTGGSNQPQHF.

The chain is built from TRBV2 and TRBJ1-1; D possibly corresponds to TRBD1 (6 bases). Germline V gene data show CDR1 as SNHLY and CDR2 as FYNNEI. Trimming removed 6 bases from V and 5 bases from J, with 19 bases in between. There are 15 residues in the CDR3. This CDR3 is CASSDTGTGGTEAFF. CDR3 coding DNA: TGTGCCAGCAGCGACACAGGGACTGGGGGGACTGAAGCTTTCTTT.

V gene TRBV5-6 combines with J gene TRBJ2-7; 7 bases line up with TRBD1. This CDR3 has 15 amino acids. Per germline, CDR1 SGHDT and CDR2 YYEEEE. V was pared by 5 bases and J by 2 bases, with 10 bases of the junction left unmatched. Here the CDR3 DNA reads TGTGCCAGCAGTCTACTACAGGGGATACCCTACGAGCAGTACTTC. This sequence encodes CASSLLQGIPYEQYF. The full variable domain, its missing parts supplied by reference TRBV5-6 and TRBJ2-7, is DAGVTQSPTHLIKTRGQQVTLRCSPKSGHDTVSWYQQALGQGPQFIFQYYEEEERQRGNFPDRFSGHQFPNYSSELNVNALLLGDSALYLCASSLLQGIPYEQYFGPGTRLTVT.

J is TRBJ1-5 and V is TRBV27, with D hard to call. The V gene lost 4 bases and the J gene lost 5 bases, with 15 bases spanning the gap. Germline lookup yields CDR1 MNHEY and CDR2 SMNVEV (reference sequence). This CDR3 region has 15 residues. The CDR3, as DNA: TGTGCCAGCAGTTCCTCCCGGAGGCGGGATCAGCCCCAGCATTTT. It yields the protein CASSSSRRRDQPQHF.

The rearrangement uses TRBV27 and TRBJ2-2, with unresolved D. The CDR3 is 9 residues long. V gave up 11 bases and J gave up 8 bases, with 6 bases separating them. Germline CDR1 reads MNHEY; CDR2 reads SMNVEV (reference sequence). As DNA, the CDR3 is TGTGCCCACGAGGGGGAGCTGTTTTTT. It specifies CAHEGELFF.

This clone came up once. V and J are TRBV19 and TRBJ1-1, with a possible D match to TRBD1 (6 bases). The germline gives CDR1 LNHDA, CDR2 SQIVND (reference sequence). V was shortened by 10 bases and J by 1 base, with 10 bases between the two germline ends. The CDR3 is 12 amino acids. CDR3 DNA sequence: TGTGCCACTTCGGGACAGAACACTGAAGCTTTCTTT. Its protein is CATSGQNTEAFF.

The V call is TRBV27, the J call TRBJ1-2, with D possibly being TRBD1 (6 bases). The CDR3 has 13 amino acids. Trimming took off 5 bases at V and 5 bases at J, with 12 bases between the two ends. Germline CDR1 and CDR2: MNHEY and SMNVEV (reference sequence). The CDR3 region has the DNA TGTGCCAGCAGTCAAAGGGGGGGGTATGGCTACACCTTC. Translating gives CASSQRGGYGYTF.

V usage is TRBV5-1 and J usage is TRBJ2-7, with 10 positions matching TRBD1. V dropped 2 bases and J dropped 7; count of bases not matched to a gene: 6. The CDR3 covers 14 residues. Germline CDR1 and CDR2: SGHRS and YFSETQ. CDR3 sequence (DNA): TGCGCCAGCAGCTTAGGACAGGGGGTGAGGGAGCAGTACTTC. It translates to CASSLGQGVREQYF.

The chain couples TRBV27 to TRBJ2-3, with D possibly being TRBD2 (6 bases). With 3 bases removed from V and 2 bases from J, the gap between germline ends came to 9 bases. The CDR3 has 14 amino acids. The germline V gene encodes CDR1 MNHEY and CDR2 SMNVEV (reference sequence). This CDR3 is CASSFGRPTDTQYF. Here the CDR3 DNA reads TGTGCCAGCAGTTTCGGGAGACCCACAGATACGCAGTATTTT.

The chain employs TRBV19 and TRBJ2-4; D may match TRBD1 or TRBD2 (6 bases each). The CDR3 spans 15 residues. Trimming cost V 5 bases and J 1 base, with 12 bases left between them. In germline, CDR1 is LNHDA, CDR2 SQIVND (reference sequence). The CDR3 region is CASSDSGAAKNIQYF. CDR3 coding DNA: TGTGCCAGTAGTGATTCGGGGGCGGCCAAAAACATTCAGTACTTC.